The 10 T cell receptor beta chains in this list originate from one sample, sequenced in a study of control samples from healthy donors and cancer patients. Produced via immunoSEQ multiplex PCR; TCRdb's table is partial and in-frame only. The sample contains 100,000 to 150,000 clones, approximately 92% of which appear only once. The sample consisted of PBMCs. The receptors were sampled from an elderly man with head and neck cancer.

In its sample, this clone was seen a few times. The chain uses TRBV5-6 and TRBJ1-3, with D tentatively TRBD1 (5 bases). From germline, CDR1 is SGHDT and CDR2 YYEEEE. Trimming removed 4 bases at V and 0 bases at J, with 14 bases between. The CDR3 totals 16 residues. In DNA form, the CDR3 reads TGTGCCAGCAGCGCCCTACAGGATCGCTCTGGAAACACCATATATTTT. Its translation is CASSALQDRSGNTIYF.

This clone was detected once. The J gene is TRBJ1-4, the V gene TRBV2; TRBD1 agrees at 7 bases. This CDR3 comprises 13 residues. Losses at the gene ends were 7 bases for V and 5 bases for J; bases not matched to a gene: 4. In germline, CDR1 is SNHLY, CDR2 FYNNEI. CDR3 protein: CASTQQGNEKLFF. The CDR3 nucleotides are TGTGCCAGCACCCAACAGGGGAATGAAAAACTGTTTTTT.

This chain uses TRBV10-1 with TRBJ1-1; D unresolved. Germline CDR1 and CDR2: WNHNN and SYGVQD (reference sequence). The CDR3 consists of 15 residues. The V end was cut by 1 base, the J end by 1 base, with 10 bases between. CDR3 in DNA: TGCGCCAGCAGTGAGTTTGCAGCCAGGAACACTGAAGCTTTCTTT. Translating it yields CASSEFAARNTEAFF.

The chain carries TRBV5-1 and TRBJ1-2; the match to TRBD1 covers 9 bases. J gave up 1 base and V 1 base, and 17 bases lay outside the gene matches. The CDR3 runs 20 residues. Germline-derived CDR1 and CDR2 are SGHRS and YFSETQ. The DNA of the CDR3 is TGCGCCAGCAGCTTGTGGCGTGGGGGACAGGGTTCGGAGGGTAACTATGGCTACACCTTC. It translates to CASSLWRGGQGSEGNYGYTF.

This CDR3 is CASSLNSGAAGELFF. As DNA, the CDR3 is TGTGCCAGCAGCTTGAATTCGGGGGCGGCCGGGGAGCTGTTTTTT. The rearrangement links TRBV5-4 to TRBJ2-2; D could derive from TRBD1 or TRBD2 (6 bases each). V lost 1 base and J lost 6, with 13 bases in between. Looked up from germline, CDR1 is SGHNT and CDR2 is YYREEE (reference sequence). CDR3 length equals 15 residues.

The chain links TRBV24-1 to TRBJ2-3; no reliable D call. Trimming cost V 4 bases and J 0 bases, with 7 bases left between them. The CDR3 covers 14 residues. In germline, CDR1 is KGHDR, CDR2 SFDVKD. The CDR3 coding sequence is TGTGCCACCAGTGACTCGACAAGCACAGATACGCAGTATTTT. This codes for CATSDSTSTDTQYF.

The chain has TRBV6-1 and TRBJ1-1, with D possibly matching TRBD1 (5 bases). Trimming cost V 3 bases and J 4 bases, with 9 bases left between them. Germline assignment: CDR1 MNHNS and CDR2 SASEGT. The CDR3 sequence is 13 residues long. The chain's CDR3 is CASSDRVGTEAFF. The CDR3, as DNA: TGTGCCAGCAGTGACAGGGTGGGCACTGAAGCTTTCTTT.

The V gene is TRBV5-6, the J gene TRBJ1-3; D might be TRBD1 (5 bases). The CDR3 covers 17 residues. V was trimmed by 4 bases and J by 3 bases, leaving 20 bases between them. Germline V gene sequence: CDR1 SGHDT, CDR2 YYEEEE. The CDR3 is CASSLRIRGRGGNTIYF. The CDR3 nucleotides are TGTGCCAGCAGCCTGAGGATAAGGGGAAGAGGTGGAAACACCATATATTTT.

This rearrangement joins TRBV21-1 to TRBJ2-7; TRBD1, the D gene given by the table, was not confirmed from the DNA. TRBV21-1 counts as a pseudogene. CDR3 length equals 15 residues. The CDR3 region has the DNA TGTGCCAGCAGCAAAGAGACAGGGGGATCCTACGAGCAGTACTTC. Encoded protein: CASSKETGGSYEQYF.

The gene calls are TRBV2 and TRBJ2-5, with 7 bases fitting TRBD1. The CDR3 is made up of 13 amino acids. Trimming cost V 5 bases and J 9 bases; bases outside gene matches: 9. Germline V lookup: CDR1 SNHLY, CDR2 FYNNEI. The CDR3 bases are TGTGCCAGCAGTTCCAGGACAGGCAAGGCCCAGTACTTC. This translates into CASSSRTGKAQYF.